This TCR beta chain was retrieved from a study of cytomegalovirus exposure and HLA in healthy donors. Study conclusions and caveats: A prior analysis recorded that most TCR beta V segments were productive about 90% or about 30% of the time. For most TCR sequences rarity was the rule, although some public TCRs occurred in many donors. Testing in vitro showed three CMV-associated chains specific for CMV antigens.

Concerning this clone itself: Its matching antigen is unknown.

Primers for the PCR totalled 60 Vbeta and 13 Jbeta. Libraries were prepared by immunoSEQ multiplex PCR; TCRdb keeps only in-frame clonotypes and omits some of them. The table records about 72,000 clones, 82% of them present only once. The CDR3 has 13 amino acids. V dropped 0 bases and J dropped 8 bases, with 13 bases sitting between them. Per germline, CDR1 SQVTM and CDR2 ANQGSEA. The sequencing sample was made of PBMCs. This chain links TRBV29-1 with TRBJ1-1; D not certain. The source of this sequence is a man aged 18 to 29 in good health and CMV-seronegative. The CDR3 bases are TGCAGCGTTGAAGAGCTGCAGGCAATGGAAGCTTTCTTT. This sequence encodes CSVEELQAMEAFF.